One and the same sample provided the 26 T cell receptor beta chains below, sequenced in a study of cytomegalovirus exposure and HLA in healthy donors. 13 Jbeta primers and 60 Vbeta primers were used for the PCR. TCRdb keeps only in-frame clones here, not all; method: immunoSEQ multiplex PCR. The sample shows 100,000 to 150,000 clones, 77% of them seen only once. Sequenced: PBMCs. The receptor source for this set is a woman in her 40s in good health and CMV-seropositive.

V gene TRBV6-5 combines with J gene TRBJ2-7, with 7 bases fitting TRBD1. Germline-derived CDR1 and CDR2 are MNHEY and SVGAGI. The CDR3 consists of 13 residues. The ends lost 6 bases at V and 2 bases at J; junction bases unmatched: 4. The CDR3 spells CASSRQGTYEQYF. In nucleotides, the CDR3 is TGTGCCAGCAGCCGACAGGGAACCTACGAGCAGTACTTC.

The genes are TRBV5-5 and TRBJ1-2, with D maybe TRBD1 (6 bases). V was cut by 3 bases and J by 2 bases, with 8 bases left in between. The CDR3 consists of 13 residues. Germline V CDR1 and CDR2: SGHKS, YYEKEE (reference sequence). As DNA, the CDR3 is TGTGCCAGCAGCTGGACAGCGAACTATGGCTACACCTTC. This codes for CASSWTANYGYTF.

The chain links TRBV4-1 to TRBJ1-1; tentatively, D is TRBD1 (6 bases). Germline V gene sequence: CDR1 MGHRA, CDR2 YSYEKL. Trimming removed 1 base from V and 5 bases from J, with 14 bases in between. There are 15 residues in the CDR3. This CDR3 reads CASSQGAGGWTEAFF. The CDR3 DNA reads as TGCGCCAGCAGCCAAGGCGCGGGGGGCTGGACTGAAGCTTTCTTT.

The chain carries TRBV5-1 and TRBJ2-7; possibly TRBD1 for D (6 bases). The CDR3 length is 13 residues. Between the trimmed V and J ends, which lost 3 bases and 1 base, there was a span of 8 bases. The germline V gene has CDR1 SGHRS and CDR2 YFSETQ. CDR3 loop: CASSSDRSYEQYF. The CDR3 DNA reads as TGCGCCAGCAGCTCGGACAGATCCTACGAGCAGTACTTC.

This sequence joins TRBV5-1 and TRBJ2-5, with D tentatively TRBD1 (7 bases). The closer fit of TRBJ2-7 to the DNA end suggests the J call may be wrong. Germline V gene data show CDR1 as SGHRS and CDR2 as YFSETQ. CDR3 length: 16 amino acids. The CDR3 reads CASSLNAGQRTYEQYF. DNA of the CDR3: TGCGCCAGCAGCCTGAATGCGGGACAGAGAACCTACGAGCAGTACTTC.

Here the CDR3 reads CASMRWLGGYEQYF. DNA of the CDR3: TGCGCCAGCATGCGTTGGCTTGGCGGGTACGAGCAGTACTTC. J is TRBJ2-7 and V is TRBV10-2; D perhaps matches TRBD2 (5 bases). Germline lookup yields CDR1 WSHSY and CDR2 SAAADI. V was cut by 7 bases and J by 4 bases, with 17 bases left in between. The CDR3 runs to 14 residues.

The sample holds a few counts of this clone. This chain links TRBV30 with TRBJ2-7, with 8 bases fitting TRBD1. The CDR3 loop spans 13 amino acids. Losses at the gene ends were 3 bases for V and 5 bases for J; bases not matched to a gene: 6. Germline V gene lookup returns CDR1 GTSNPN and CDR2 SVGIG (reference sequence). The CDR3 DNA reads TGTGCCTGGAGAGACAGGGGCAAGGACGAGCAGTACTTC. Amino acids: CAWRDRGKDEQYF.

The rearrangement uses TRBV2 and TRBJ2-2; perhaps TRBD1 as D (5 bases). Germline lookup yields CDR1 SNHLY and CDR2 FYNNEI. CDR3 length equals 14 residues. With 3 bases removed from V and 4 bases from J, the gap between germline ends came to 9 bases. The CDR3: CASSDQGFTGELFF. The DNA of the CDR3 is TGTGCCAGCAGTGATCAGGGATTCACCGGGGAGCTGTTTTTT.

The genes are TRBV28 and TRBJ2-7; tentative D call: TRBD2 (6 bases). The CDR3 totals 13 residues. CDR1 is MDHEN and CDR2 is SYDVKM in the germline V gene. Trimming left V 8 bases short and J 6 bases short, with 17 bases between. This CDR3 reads CASGGGAEREQYF. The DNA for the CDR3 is TGTGCCAGCGGAGGAGGGGCTGAACGCGAGCAGTACTTC.

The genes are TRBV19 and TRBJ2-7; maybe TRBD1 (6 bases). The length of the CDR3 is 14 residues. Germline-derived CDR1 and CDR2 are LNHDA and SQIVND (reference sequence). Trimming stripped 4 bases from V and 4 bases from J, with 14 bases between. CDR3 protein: CASSTRDTEYEQYF. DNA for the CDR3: TGTGCCAGTAGTACCCGGGACACGGAATACGAGCAGTACTTC.

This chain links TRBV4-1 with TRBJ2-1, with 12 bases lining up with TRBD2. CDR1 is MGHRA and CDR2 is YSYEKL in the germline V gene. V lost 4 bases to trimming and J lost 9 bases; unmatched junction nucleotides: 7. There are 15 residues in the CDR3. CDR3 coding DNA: TGCGCCAGCAGCCCACCTAGCGGGAGGGCGGGTGAGCAGTTCTTC. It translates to CASSPPSGRAGEQFF.

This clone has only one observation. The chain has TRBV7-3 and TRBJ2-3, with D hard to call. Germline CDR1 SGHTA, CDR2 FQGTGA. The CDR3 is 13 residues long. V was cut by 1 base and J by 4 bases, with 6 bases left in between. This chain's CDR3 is CASSLSPSDTQYF. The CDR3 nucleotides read TGTGCCAGCAGCTTAAGTCCCTCAGATACGCAGTATTTT.

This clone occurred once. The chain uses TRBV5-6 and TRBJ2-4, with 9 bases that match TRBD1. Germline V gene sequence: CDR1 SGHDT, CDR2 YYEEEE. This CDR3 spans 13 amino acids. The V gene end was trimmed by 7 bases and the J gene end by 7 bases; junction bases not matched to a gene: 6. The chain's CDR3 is CASSITGGNIQYF. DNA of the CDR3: TGTGCCAGCTCCATCACAGGGGGCAACATTCAGTACTTC.

CDR3 amino acids: CASSKRRDSLGNEQFF. In nucleotides, the CDR3 is TGTGCCAGCAGTAAAAGGAGGGACTCCTTAGGGAATGAGCAGTTCTTC. The chain employs TRBV27 and TRBJ2-1, with D tentatively TRBD2 (6 bases). This CDR3 is 16 amino acids long. Germline loops: CDR1 MNHEY, CDR2 SMNVEV (reference sequence). The V end lost 5 bases, the J end lost 7 bases, and 21 bases lay between the germline ends.

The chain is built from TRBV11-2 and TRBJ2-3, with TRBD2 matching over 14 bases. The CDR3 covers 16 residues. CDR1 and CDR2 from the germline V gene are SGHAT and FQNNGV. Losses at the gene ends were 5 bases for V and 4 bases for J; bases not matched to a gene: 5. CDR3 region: CASSMGLAGVPDTQYF. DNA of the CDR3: TGTGCCAGCAGCATGGGACTAGCGGGAGTCCCAGATACGCAGTATTTT.

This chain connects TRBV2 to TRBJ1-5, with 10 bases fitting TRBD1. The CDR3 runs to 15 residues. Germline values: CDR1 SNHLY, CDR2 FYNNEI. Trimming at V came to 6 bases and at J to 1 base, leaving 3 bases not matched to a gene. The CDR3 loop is CASSGDRGSNQPQHF. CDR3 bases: TGTGCCAGCAGCGGGGACAGGGGCAGCAATCAGCCCCAGCATTTT.

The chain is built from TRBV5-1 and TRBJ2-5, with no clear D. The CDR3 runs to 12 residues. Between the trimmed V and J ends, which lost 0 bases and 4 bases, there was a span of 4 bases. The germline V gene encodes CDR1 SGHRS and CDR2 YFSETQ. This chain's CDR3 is CASSLGAETQYF. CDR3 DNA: TGCGCCAGCAGCTTGGGGGCAGAGACCCAGTACTTC.

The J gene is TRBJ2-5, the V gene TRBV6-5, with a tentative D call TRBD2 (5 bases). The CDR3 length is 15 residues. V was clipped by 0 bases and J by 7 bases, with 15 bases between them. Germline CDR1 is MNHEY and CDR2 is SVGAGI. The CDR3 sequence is CASSYSSGQAGTQYF. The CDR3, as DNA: TGTGCCAGCAGTTACTCGAGCGGCCAGGCCGGGACCCAGTACTTC.

This CDR3 is CASRGLITYEQYF. The CDR3 DNA follows: TGTGCCAGCAGGGGACTTATAACCTACGAGCAGTACTTC. The chain uses TRBV27 and TRBJ2-7, with D possibly TRBD2 on 6 matching bases. Germline CDR1 MNHEY, CDR2 SMNVEV (reference sequence). V gave up 6 bases and J gave up 2 bases, with 11 bases separating them. The CDR3 totals 13 residues.

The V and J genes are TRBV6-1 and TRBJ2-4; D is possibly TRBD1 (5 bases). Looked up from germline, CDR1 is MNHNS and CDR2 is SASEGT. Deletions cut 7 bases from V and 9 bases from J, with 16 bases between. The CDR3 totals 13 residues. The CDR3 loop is CASTSGFQGIQYF. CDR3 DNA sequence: TGTGCCAGCACCTCAGGCTTCCAGGGCATTCAGTACTTC.

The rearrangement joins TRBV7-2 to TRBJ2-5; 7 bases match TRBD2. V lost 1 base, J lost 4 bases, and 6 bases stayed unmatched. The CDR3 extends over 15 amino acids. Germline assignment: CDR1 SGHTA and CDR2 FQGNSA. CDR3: CASSLVGSGRETQYF. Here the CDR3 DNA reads TGTGCCAGCAGCTTAGTAGGTAGCGGGCGAGAGACCCAGTACTTC.

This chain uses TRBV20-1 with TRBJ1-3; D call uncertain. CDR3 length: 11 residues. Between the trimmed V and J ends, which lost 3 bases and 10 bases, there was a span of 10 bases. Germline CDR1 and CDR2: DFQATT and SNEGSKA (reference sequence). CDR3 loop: CSASHGRTIYF. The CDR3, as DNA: TGCAGTGCTAGCCATGGCAGAACCATATATTTT.

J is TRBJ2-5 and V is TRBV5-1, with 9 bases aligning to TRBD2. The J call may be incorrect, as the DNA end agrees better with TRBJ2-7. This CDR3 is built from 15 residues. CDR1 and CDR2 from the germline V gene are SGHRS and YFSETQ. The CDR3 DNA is TGCGCCAGCAGCCCGGGGGCGGGAGGGCCCAACGAGCAGTACTTC. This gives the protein CASSPGAGGPNEQYF.

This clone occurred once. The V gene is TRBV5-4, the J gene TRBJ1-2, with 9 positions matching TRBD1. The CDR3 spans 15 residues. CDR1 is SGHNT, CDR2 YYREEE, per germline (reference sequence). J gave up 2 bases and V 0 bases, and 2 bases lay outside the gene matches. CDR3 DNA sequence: TGTGCCAGCAGCTTGGGGGGGACAGGGAACTATGGCTACACCTTC. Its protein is CASSLGGTGNYGYTF.

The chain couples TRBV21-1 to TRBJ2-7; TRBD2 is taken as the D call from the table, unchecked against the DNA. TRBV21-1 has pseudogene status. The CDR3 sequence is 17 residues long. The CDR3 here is CASTGLAGGPKGNEQYF. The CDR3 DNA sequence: TGTGCCAGCACCGGACTAGCGGGAGGGCCTAAGGGAAACGAGCAGTACTTC.

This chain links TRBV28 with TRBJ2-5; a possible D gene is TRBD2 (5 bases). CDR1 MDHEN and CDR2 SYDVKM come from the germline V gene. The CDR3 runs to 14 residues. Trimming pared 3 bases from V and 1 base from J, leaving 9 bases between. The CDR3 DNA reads TGTGCCAGCAGTTTGCGGGCTATCCAAGAGACCCAGTACTTC. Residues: CASSLRAIQETQYF.